This T cell receptor beta chain was documented in a study of CD8 T cells in Susac syndrome. This CDR3 has 14 residues. V lost 3 bases and J lost 5; bases outside the gene matches: 5. Germline assignment: CDR1 SGDLS and CDR2 YYNGEE. Random hexamers were used to reverse transcribe an amount of roughly 0.45 to 1 ug RNA. Multiplex immunoSEQ PCR targeted 54 Vbeta and 13 Jbeta TCR beta segments. Via MiXCR, TCRdb re-called the immunoSEQ multiplex PCR reads, giving one row per CDR3 protein. The profile shows some 160,000 distinct CDR3 sequences, approximately 95% of them singletons. The sequence came from a human donor with multiple sclerosis. This chain joins TRBV9 and TRBJ2-1; 7 nucleotides align to TRBD1. Material for sequencing was CD8+ T cells from PBMCs. The CDR3 sequence is CASSGQGLDNEQFF. CDR3 bases: TGTGCCAGCAGCGGACAGGGATTGGACAATGAGCAGTTCTTC.